A single sample is the source of the 18 T cell receptor beta chains below, sequenced in a study of blood T cell repertoires in COVID-19. Assay used: immunoSEQ multiplex PCR; TCRdb lists only in-frame clones, some missing. The table lists almost 250,000 clones, around 89% of them singletons. Sequenced material: PBMCs or T cells enriched from blood (not recorded which). The source of these receptors is a woman between 25 and 40 years old who had recovered from COVID-19.

The V gene is TRBV9, the J gene TRBJ2-3, with D maybe TRBD1 (6 bases). The V and J ends lost 2 bases and 4 bases respectively, with 8 bases between them. The CDR3 sequence is 13 residues long. Per germline, CDR1 SGDLS and CDR2 YYNGEE. CDR3 coding DNA: TGTGCCAGCAGCGTGGGGGCTTCAGATACGCAGTATTTT. It encodes CASSVGASDTQYF.

The chain has TRBV6-2 or TRBV6-3 and TRBJ2-1; TRBD2 matches at 9 bases. V lost 2 bases, J lost 4 bases, and 12 bases stayed unmatched. The CDR3 loop spans 18 amino acids. The germline V gene encodes CDR1 MNHEY and CDR2 SVGEGT. In DNA, the CDR3 is TGTGCCAGCAGTTACCAGGGGCGACTAGCGGCGGGATACAATGAGCAGTTCTTC. Amino acids: CASSYQGRLAAGYNEQFF.

The rearrangement joins TRBV7-6 to TRBJ1-6, with no clear D. Germline CDR1 is SGHVS and CDR2 is FNYEAQ. The CDR3 spans 13 residues. Between the trimmed V and J ends, which lost 8 bases and 3 bases, there was a span of 8 bases. CDR3: CASGSVYNSPLHF. CDR3 in DNA: TGTGCCAGCGGTTCAGTCTATAATTCACCCCTCCACTTT. Looking up the rest from reference TRBV7-6 and TRBJ1-6 gives the full variable domain: GAGVSQSPRYKVTKRGQDVALRCDPISGHVSLYWYRQALGQGPEFLTYFNYEAQQDKSGLPNDRFSAERPEGSISTLTIQRTEQRDSAMYRCASGSVYNSPLHFGNGTRLTVT.

V and J are TRBV5-1 and TRBJ2-3; 13 bases agree with TRBD2. The CDR3 spans 15 residues. V was pared by 2 bases and J by 8 bases, with 5 bases of the junction left unmatched. Germline CDR1 is SGHRS and CDR2 is YFSETQ. CDR3 in DNA: TGCGCCAGCAGCTTCGGACTAGCGGGAGAAACTACGCAGTATTTT. It codes for CASSFGLAGETTQYF.

The CDR3 region is CASSQDIGTVNTGELFF. The CDR3 bases are TGCGCCAGCAGCCAAGATATCGGGACAGTGAACACCGGGGAGCTGTTTTTT. This chain connects TRBV4-3 to TRBJ2-2, with 7 positions matching TRBD1. Per the germline V gene, CDR1 is LGHNA and CDR2 is YSLEER. V was clipped by 0 bases and J by 1 base; unmatched bases: 5. This CDR3 comprises 17 residues.

This chain links TRBV7-2 with TRBJ2-3; TRBD2 might be the D (5 bases). The CDR3 totals 14 residues. The V end lost 2 bases, the J end lost 2 bases, and 8 bases lay between the germline ends. CDR1 is SGHTA and CDR2 is FQGNSA in the germline V gene. As DNA, the CDR3 is TGTGCCAGCAGCTTAACTAGAGACACAGATACGCAGTATTTT. Amino acid sequence: CASSLTRDTDTQYF.

The chain recombines TRBV7-2 with TRBJ1-1, with 8 positions matching TRBD1. V was clipped by 4 bases and J by 3 bases; unmatched bases: 10. CDR1 SGHTA and CDR2 FQGNSA come from the germline V gene. The CDR3 runs to 16 residues. In nucleotides, the CDR3 is TGTGCCAGCAGCTCCTTGGGGGGACAGGTTCACACTGAAGCTTTCTTT. It yields the protein CASSSLGGQVHTEAFF.

The chain couples TRBV28 to TRBJ2-1; weak D call: TRBD2 (6 bases). This CDR3 has 17 amino acids. Looked up from germline, CDR1 is MDHEN and CDR2 is SYDVKM. Trimming cost V 3 bases and J 0 bases, with 15 bases left between them. The CDR3 here is CASSFASLATSYNEQFF. CDR3 nucleotide sequence: TGTGCCAGCAGTTTCGCTTCCCTAGCGACCTCCTACAATGAGCAGTTCTTC.

A word on this clone: This same CDR3 is encoded by further DNA sequences in the sample. V and J are TRBV30 and TRBJ1-1; D gene uncertain. Trimming cost V 2 bases and J 0 bases, with 7 bases left between them. The CDR3 spans 13 residues. CDR1 is GTSNPN and CDR2 is SVGIG in the germline V gene (reference sequence). CDR3 in DNA: TGTGCCTGGAGTCTTACAGTGAACACTGAAGCTTTCTTT. Protein product: CAWSLTVNTEAFF.

The genes are TRBV7-9 and TRBJ1-1, with D perhaps matching TRBD1 (5 bases). The V end was cut by 11 bases, the J end by 6 bases, with 19 bases between. Germline-derived CDR1 and CDR2 are SEHNR and FQNEAQ (reference sequence). This CDR3 contains 13 residues. The CDR3 sequence is CAGGGDTLAEAFF. The CDR3, as DNA: TGTGCCGGCGGAGGGGATACTCTCGCTGAAGCTTTCTTT.

The chain uses TRBV3-1 (or the pseudogene TRBV3-2) and TRBJ1-1; D may be TRBD1 (6 bases). Germline CDR1 and CDR2: LGHDT and YNNKEL (reference sequence). This CDR3 is built from 14 residues. V gave up 3 bases and J gave up 6 bases, with 14 bases separating them. The CDR3 DNA reads TGTGCCAGCAGCCATGATACAGGGATCGCTGAAGCTTTCTTT. The encoded protein is CASSHDTGIAEAFF.

The V call is TRBV7-2, the J call TRBJ2-7; TRBD1 matches 7 bases. This CDR3 comprises 18 residues. CDR1 is SGHTA and CDR2 is FQGNSA in the germline V gene. Trimming at V came to 8 bases and at J to 4 bases, leaving 23 bases not matched to a gene. CDR3 nucleotides: TGTGCCAGCGCTGGGGGAGAGAGGGGGCTTCACCCAGGGTACGAGCAGTACTTC. Its translation: CASAGGERGLHPGYEQYF.

This clone was seen just once. The CDR3: CASSFDRTSGRDNEQFF. DNA of the CDR3: TGTGCCAGCAGCTTCGACAGGACTAGCGGGAGGGATAATGAGCAGTTCTTC. The chain joins TRBV7-3 to TRBJ2-1; 15 bases are shared with TRBD2. Losses at the gene ends were 3 bases for V and 7 bases for J; bases not matched to a gene: 7. The germline CDR1 and CDR2 sequences are SGHTA and FQGTGA. The CDR3 is made up of 17 amino acids. The entire variable domain, with the rest obtained from reference TRBV7-3 and TRBJ2-1, is as follows: GAGVSQTPSNKVTEKGKYVELRCDPISGHTALYWYRQSLGQGPEFLIYFQGTGAADDSGLPNDRFFAVRPEGSVSTLKIQRTERGDSAVYLCASSFDRTSGRDNEQFFGPGTRLTVL.

The chain has TRBV9 and TRBJ2-1; D is uncertain. The germline V and J ends were trimmed by 0 bases and 6 bases, with 4 bases remaining between them. This CDR3 region has 12 residues. Per the germline V gene, CDR1 is SGDLS and CDR2 is YYNGEE. This CDR3 is CASSVAINEQFF. CDR3 nucleotide sequence: TGTGCCAGCAGCGTAGCCATCAATGAGCAGTTCTTC. The full variable domain, with the rest looked up from reference TRBV9 and TRBJ2-1, is DSGVTQTPKHLITATGQRVTLRCSPRSGDLSVYWYQQSLDQGLQFLIQYYNGEERAKGNILERFSAQQFPDLHSELNLSSLELGDSALYFCASSVAINEQFFGPGTRLTVL.

This chain uses TRBV7-3 with TRBJ2-3; D remains unclear. Per the germline V gene, CDR1 is SGHTA and CDR2 is FQGTGA. The CDR3 is made up of 15 amino acids. V gave up 3 bases and J gave up 3 bases, with 13 bases separating them. The CDR3 protein is CASSFNGRGTDTQYF. CDR3 bases: TGTGCCAGCAGCTTTAACGGCCGAGGAACAGATACGCAGTATTTT.

The chain joins TRBV7-9 to TRBJ1-5, with D possibly TRBD1 on 6 matching bases. This CDR3 is 13 amino acids long. The germline V gene encodes CDR1 SEHNR and CDR2 FQNEAQ (reference sequence). The V and J ends lost 4 bases and 6 bases respectively, with 10 bases between them. CDR3 nucleotides: TGTGCCAGCAGCTCGAGGGGGGGTCAGCCCCAGCATTTT. The encoded protein is CASSSRGGQPQHF.

The chain couples TRBV28 to TRBJ2-2; D call uncertain. This CDR3 has 12 amino acids. Germline V CDR1 and CDR2: MDHEN, SYDVKM. V lost 6 bases, J lost 6 bases, and 8 bases lay in between. The CDR3 DNA follows: TGTGCCAGCAGCCTTTTTTCCGGGGAGCTGTTTTTT. Amino acids: CASSLFSGELFF.

The gene calls are TRBV28 and TRBJ2-1; 8 positions agree with TRBD2. The length of the CDR3 is 15 residues. Germline loops: CDR1 MDHEN, CDR2 SYDVKM. Trimming took 6 bases from V and 6 from J; bases not matched to a gene: 10. The CDR3 DNA reads as TGTGCCAGCAGGCCGGGACTAGGGGTAGGCAATGAGCAGTTCTTC. It codes for CASRPGLGVGNEQFF.